The present T cell receptor (beta chain) was sequenced within a study of sequential checkpoint blockade in melanoma. At the level of the study: First-line arms were nivolumab then ipilimumab, or the reverse, randomized 1:1.

As for treatment: randomized to nivolumab then ipilimumab (arm A) or the reverse (arm B). Here immunoSEQ multiplex PCR was the method, and the copy in TCRdb shows in-frame clones only, minus some. The table has 2,000 to 3,000 clones, roughly 20% seen once. Trimming removed 5 bases from V and 2 bases from J; junction bases left unmatched: 11. The CDR3 is 17 amino acids. The V gene's germline CDR1 is LNHDA and CDR2 SQIVND (reference sequence). The chain combines TRBV19 with TRBJ1-5; TRBD1 matches 8 bases. The TCR sequence derives from a human donor with melanoma. The input for sequencing was tumor tissue (inferred from file names), taken from a patient given nivolumab and ipilimumab in sequence. The CDR3 reads CASSVNTGGRGNQPQHF. CDR3 bases: TGTGCCAGTAGTGTTAACACAGGGGGTCGGGGCAATCAGCCCCAGCATTTT.